This T cell receptor (beta chain) was sequenced during a study of OX40 agonist ivuxolimab in advanced cancers. The protocol was immunoSEQ multiplex PCR, while the TCRdb copy is restricted to in-frame clones and leaves out a portion. The table includes roughly 80,000 clones, about 86% detected once. This clone was seen a few times. V lost 2 bases, J lost 14 bases, and 4 bases stayed unmatched. There are 14 residues in the CDR3. Germline lookup yields CDR1 KGHSH and CDR2 LQKENI. The clonotype originates from an adult with an advanced solid tumor such as melanoma, head and neck, liver or kidney cancer. The source material was CD4+ or CD8+ T cells sorted from blood, sampled in a trial of the OX40 agonist ivuxolimab. The gene calls are TRBV18 and TRBJ2-1; 15 bases map to TRBD2. The CDR3 nucleotides are TGTGCCAGCTCACCAGGACTAGCGGGAGGGTCTGAGTTCTTC. Translating gives CASSPGLAGGSEFF.